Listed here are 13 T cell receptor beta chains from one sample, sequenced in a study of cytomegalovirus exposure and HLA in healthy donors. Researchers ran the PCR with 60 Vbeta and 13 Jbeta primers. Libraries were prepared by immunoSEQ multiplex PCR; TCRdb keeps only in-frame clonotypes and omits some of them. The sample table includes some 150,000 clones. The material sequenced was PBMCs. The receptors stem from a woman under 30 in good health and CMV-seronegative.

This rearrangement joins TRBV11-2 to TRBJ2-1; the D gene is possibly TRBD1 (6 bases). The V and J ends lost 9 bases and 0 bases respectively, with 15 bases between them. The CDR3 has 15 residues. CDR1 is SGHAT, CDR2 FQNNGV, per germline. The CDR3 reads CASQDRNLSYNEQFF. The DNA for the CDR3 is TGTGCCAGTCAGGACAGAAACCTCTCCTACAATGAGCAGTTCTTC.

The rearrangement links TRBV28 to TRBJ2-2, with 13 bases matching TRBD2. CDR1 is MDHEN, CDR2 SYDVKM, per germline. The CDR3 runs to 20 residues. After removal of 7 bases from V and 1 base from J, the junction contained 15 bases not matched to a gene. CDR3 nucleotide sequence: TGTGCCAGCACTACCCAGGGAGGGACTAGCGGGATCCGGAACACCGGGGAGCTGTTTTTT. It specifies CASTTQGGTSGIRNTGELFF. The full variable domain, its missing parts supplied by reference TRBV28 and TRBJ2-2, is DVKVTQSSRYLVKRTGEKVFLECVQDMDHENMFWYRQDPGLGLRLIYFSYDVKMKEKGDIPEGYSVSREKKERFSLILESASTNQTSMYLCASTTQGGTSGIRNTGELFFGEGSRLTVL.

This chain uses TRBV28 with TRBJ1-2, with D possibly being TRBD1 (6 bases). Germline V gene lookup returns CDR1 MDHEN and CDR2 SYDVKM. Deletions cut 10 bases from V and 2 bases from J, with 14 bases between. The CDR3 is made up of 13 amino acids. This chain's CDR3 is CAITGQVNYGYTF. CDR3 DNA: TGTGCCATCACAGGGCAAGTCAACTATGGCTACACCTTC.

The CDR3 nucleotides are TGCGCCAGCAGCCCGACGGGACAGGGGGACGCTTTCTTT. Translating gives CASSPTGQGDAFF. The genes are TRBV5-1 and TRBJ1-1, with 11 bases fitting TRBD1. Germline values: CDR1 SGHRS, CDR2 YFSETQ. The V gene end was trimmed by 4 bases and the J gene end by 11 bases; junction bases not matched to a gene: 7. This CDR3 is 13 amino acids long.

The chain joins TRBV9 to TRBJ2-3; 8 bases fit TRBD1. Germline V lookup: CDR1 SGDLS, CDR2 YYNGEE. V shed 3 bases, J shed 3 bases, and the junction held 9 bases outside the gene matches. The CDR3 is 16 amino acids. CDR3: CASSARQGFGTDTQYF. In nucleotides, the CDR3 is TGTGCCAGCAGCGCGCGACAGGGGTTCGGAACAGATACGCAGTATTTT.

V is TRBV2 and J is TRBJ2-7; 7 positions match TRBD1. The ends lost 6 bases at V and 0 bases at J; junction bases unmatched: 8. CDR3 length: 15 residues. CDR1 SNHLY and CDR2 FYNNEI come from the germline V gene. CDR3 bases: TGTGCCAGCAGATTCCGGACAGGTCCCTCCTACGAGCAGTACGTC. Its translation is CASRFRTGPSYEQYV.

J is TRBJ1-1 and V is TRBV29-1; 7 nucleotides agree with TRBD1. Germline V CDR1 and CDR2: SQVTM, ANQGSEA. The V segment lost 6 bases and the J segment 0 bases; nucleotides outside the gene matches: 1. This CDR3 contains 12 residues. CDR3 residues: CSVGTVNTEAFF. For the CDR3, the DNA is TGCAGCGTCGGGACAGTGAACACTGAAGCTTTCTTT.

The CDR3 region is CASSLRGDANTGELFF. In nucleotides, the CDR3 is TGCGCCAGCAGCCTCAGGGGGGACGCGAACACCGGGGAGCTGTTTTTT. The chain employs TRBV5-1 and TRBJ2-2, with a weak D call TRBD1 (7 bases). The ends were cut back, 4 bases at V and 0 bases at J, with 13 bases in the middle. The length of the CDR3 is 16 residues. The germline V gene encodes CDR1 SGHRS and CDR2 YFSETQ. Using reference TRBV5-1 and TRBJ2-2 for the parts outside the CDR3, the full variable domain is KAGVTQTPRYLIKTRGQQVTLSCSPISGHRSVSWYQQTPGQGLQFLFEYFSETQRNKGNFPGRFSGRQFSNSRSEMNVSTLELGDSALYLCASSLRGDANTGELFFGEGSRLTVL.

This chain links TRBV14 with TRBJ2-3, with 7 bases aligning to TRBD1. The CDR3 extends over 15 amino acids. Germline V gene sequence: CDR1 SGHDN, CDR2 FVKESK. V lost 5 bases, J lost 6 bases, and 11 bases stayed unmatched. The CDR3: CASSLETGRLDTQYF. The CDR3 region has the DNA TGTGCCAGCAGCTTAGAGACAGGGCGTCTTGATACGCAGTATTTT.

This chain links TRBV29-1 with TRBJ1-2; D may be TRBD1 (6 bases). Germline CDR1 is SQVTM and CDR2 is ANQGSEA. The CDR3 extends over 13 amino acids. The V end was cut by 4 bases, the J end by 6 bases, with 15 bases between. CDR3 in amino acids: CSVGNRTVHGYTF. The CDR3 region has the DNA TGCAGCGTTGGCAACAGGACAGTGCATGGCTACACCTTC.

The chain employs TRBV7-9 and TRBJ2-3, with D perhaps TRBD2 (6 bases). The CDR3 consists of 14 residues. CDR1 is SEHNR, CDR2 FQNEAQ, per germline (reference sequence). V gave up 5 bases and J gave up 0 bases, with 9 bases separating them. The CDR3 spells CASSQGLSTDTQYF. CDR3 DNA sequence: TGTGCCAGCAGCCAGGGACTTAGCACAGATACGCAGTATTTT.

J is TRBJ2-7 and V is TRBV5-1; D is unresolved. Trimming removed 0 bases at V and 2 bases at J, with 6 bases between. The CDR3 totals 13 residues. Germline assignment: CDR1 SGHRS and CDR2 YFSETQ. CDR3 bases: TGCGCCAGCAGCTTGGCCGGTCCCTACGAGCAGTACTTC. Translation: CASSLAGPYEQYF.

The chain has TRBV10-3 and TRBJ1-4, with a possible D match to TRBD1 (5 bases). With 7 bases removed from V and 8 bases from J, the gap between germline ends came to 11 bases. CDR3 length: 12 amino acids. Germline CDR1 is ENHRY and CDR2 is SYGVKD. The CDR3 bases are TGTGCCATCAACAGGTCAAGGGAAAAACTGTTTTTT. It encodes CAINRSREKLFF.